The 22 T cell receptor beta chains below were found in one sample sequenced in a study of blood T cells in healthy people across ages. A sample-barcoded 5' primer and a J-beta primer mix were used in a second PCR of roughly 6 to 11 cycles. Using its own MiXCR run on the 5' RACE reads, TCRdb lists one record per CDR3 protein. This sample has 600,000 to 1,000,000 distinct CDR3 sequences, with 20% to 25% found just once. The data also belong to a second study, concerning T cells of mothers and their children.

Sequenced sample: blood. Receptor source: a boy between 10 and 17 years old in good health.

This chain joins TRBV6-5 and TRBJ1-2; D is perhaps TRBD1 (5 bases). This CDR3 region has 14 residues. Trimming removed 3 bases at V and 7 bases at J, with 15 bases between. Germline V CDR1 and CDR2: MNHEY, SVGAGI. The DNA of the CDR3 is TGTGCCAGCAGTTATCAGGGAGGGGCGAGTGGCTACACCTTC. It specifies CASSYQGGASGYTF.

This clonotype has a handful of counts. The chain employs TRBV29-1 and TRBJ2-7, with TRBD2 as a possible D gene (6 bases). Germline-derived CDR1 and CDR2 are SQVTM and ANQGSEA. Trimming shortened V by 5 bases and J by 1 base, and 12 bases separated the two germline ends. The CDR3 totals 13 residues. The CDR3 protein is CSVLWSGSYEQYF. The CDR3 coding sequence is TGCAGCGTTCTTTGGAGCGGGTCCTACGAGCAGTACTTC.

The J gene is TRBJ2-7, the V gene TRBV28, with 7 bases fitting TRBD2. Judging by the DNA end, TRBJ2-1 fits better; the J call may be wrong. This CDR3 comprises 15 residues. Germline values: CDR1 MDHEN, CDR2 SYDVKM. The CDR3 spells CASSIERGTYNEQFF. CDR3 DNA: TGTGCCAGCAGTATCGAGCGGGGAACCTACAATGAGCAGTTCTTC.

This clonotype was observed a handful of times. V is TRBV4-3 and J is TRBJ2-2; D gene unclear. With 1 base removed from V and 7 bases from J, the gap between germline ends came to 10 bases. This CDR3 has 14 residues. Looked up from germline, CDR1 is LGHNA and CDR2 is YSLEER. The CDR3 spells CASSQVLLDGELFF. Here the CDR3 DNA reads TGCGCCAGCAGCCAAGTTTTGTTGGACGGGGAGCTGTTTTTT.

This clonotype was seen many times. CDR3 sequence reads: CASSERGNQPQHF. The CDR3 DNA is TGTGCCAGCAGTGAACGCGGGAATCAGCCCCAGCATTTT. V and J are TRBV6-1 and TRBJ1-5; D is unclear. With 2 bases removed from V and 4 bases from J, the gap between germline ends came to 6 bases. The CDR3 totals 13 residues. The germline V gene has CDR1 MNHNS and CDR2 SASEGT.

The V call is TRBV9, the J call TRBJ2-5; the match to TRBD2 covers 13 bases. The V gene's germline CDR1 is SGDLS and CDR2 YYNGEE. Trimming at V came to 2 bases and at J to 5 bases, leaving 6 bases not matched to a gene. The CDR3 spans 16 residues. This CDR3 is CASSVLGLAGAETQYF. The CDR3 DNA reads as TGTGCCAGCAGCGTCTTAGGACTAGCGGGAGCGGAGACCCAGTACTTC.

V usage is TRBV5-1 and J usage is TRBJ2-7; TRBD1 is a possible D gene (6 bases). V was clipped by 4 bases and J by 6 bases, with 11 bases between them. This CDR3 comprises 12 residues. Germline V lookup: CDR1 SGHRS, CDR2 YFSETQ. The CDR3 protein is CASSPQGFEQYF. The CDR3 DNA sequence: TGCGCCAGCAGCCCACAGGGTTTCGAGCAGTACTTC.

This clonotype was counted many times. V and J are TRBV28 and TRBJ2-4, with 7 bases fitting TRBD1. CDR3 length equals 16 residues. Per germline, CDR1 MDHEN and CDR2 SYDVKM. V dropped 2 bases and J dropped 6; count of bases not matched to a gene: 10. DNA of the CDR3: TGTGCCAGCAGTTTACCCCGACAGGGCCTCGGAAACATTCAGTACTTC. Residues: CASSLPRQGLGNIQYF.

The gene calls are TRBV6-1 and TRBJ2-2; D may be TRBD1 or TRBD2 (5 bases each). The CDR3 consists of 16 residues. CDR1 and CDR2 from the germline V gene are MNHNS and SASEGT. Trimming pared 8 bases from V and 1 base from J, leaving 17 bases between. The CDR3 sequence is CASASGMGVNTGELFF. In DNA, the CDR3 is TGTGCCAGCGCCTCGGGGATGGGGGTGAACACCGGGGAGCTGTTTTTT.

This rearrangement joins TRBV15 to TRBJ2-2; tentatively, D is TRBD2 (5 bases). Germline CDR1 reads LNHNV; CDR2 reads YYDKDF (reference sequence). V was trimmed by 5 bases and J by 1 base, leaving 17 bases between them. This CDR3 region has 17 residues. The CDR3 DNA reads TGTGCCACCAGCCTCCATGAGGGCAGTTTGAACACCGGGGAGCTGTTTTTT. Translation gives CATSLHEGSLNTGELFF.

The chain employs TRBV20-1 and TRBJ2-3; 7 nucleotides agree with TRBD1. This CDR3 is 14 amino acids long. Trimming took 4 bases from V and 0 from J; bases not matched to a gene: 4. CDR1 is DFQATT, CDR2 SNEGSKA, per germline (reference sequence). CDR3 region: CSAIPGQSTDTQYF. In DNA, the CDR3 is TGCAGTGCTATACCGGGACAGAGCACAGATACGCAGTATTTT.

The gene calls are TRBV20-1 and TRBJ1-1, with D possibly TRBD1 on 6 matching bases. Germline V gene data show CDR1 as DFQATT and CDR2 as SNEGSKA (reference sequence). This CDR3 contains 10 residues. Between the trimmed V and J ends, which lost 3 bases and 14 bases, there was a span of 13 bases. CDR3 loop: CSASDRGQFF. The CDR3 region has the DNA TGCAGTGCTAGCGACCGGGGGCAGTTCTTT.

This chain connects TRBV2 to TRBJ2-1, with 9 bases lining up with TRBD2. The CDR3 has 12 residues. V dropped 6 bases and J dropped 10; count of bases not matched to a gene: 4. The V gene's germline CDR1 is SNHLY and CDR2 FYNNEI. CDR3 in amino acids: CASRRLADEQFF. The CDR3 coding sequence is TGTGCCAGCAGGCGACTAGCGGACGAGCAGTTCTTC.

V and J are TRBV6-5 and TRBJ2-1; D might be TRBD2 (5 bases). The germline V gene has CDR1 MNHEY and CDR2 SVGAGI. V dropped 8 bases and J dropped 3 bases, with 17 bases sitting between them. This CDR3 has 15 amino acids. CDR3 DNA: TGTGCCAGCTGCCCCTTGAGCGGAGACTACAATGAGCAGTTCTTC. The encoded protein is CASCPLSGDYNEQFF.

This clonotype was seen ten or more times. The chain recombines TRBV30 with TRBJ1-1; D call uncertain. V lost 0 bases to trimming and J lost 8 bases, with 7 bases between them. The CDR3 totals 11 residues. From germline, CDR1 is GTSNPN and CDR2 SVGIG (reference sequence). As DNA, the CDR3 is TGTGCCTGGAGTGTACTCGGGGAAGCTTTCTTT. Protein sequence: CAWSVLGEAFF.

This clonotype was observed a few times. The chain combines TRBV5-1 with TRBJ2-2; 8 bases are a match to TRBD1. Trimming at V came to 2 bases and at J to 6 bases, leaving 12 bases not matched to a gene. This CDR3 is 17 amino acids long. Germline V gives CDR1 SGHRS, CDR2 YFSETQ. This CDR3 reads CASSLGTGQGGAGELFF. For the CDR3, the DNA is TGCGCCAGCAGCTTAGGGACTGGACAGGGTGGAGCCGGGGAGCTGTTTTTT.

The V and J genes are TRBV4-3 and TRBJ2-7; D possibly matches TRBD1 or TRBD2 (5 bases each). Germline values: CDR1 LGHNA, CDR2 YSLEER. The CDR3 is made up of 16 amino acids. The V and J ends lost 0 bases and 6 bases respectively, with 18 bases between them. The CDR3 sequence is CASSQENSLGPLEQYF. DNA for the CDR3: TGCGCCAGCAGCCAAGAAAACAGCCTGGGACCTCTCGAGCAGTACTTC.

Worth noting for this clonotype: Its ends do not fully match the called genes, so a read error is possible. The rearrangement joins TRBV7-7 to TRBJ2-3; 8 nucleotides match TRBD2. The CDR3 is 14 residues long. CDR1 is SSHAT and CDR2 is FNYEAQ in the germline V gene (reference sequence). CDR3 in DNA: TGTGCTAGCAGCCGGACTAGCTCCGCAGATACGCAGTATTTT. This codes for CASSRTSSADTQYF.

This clonotype was seen a handful of times. The chain carries TRBV29-1 and TRBJ2-3; D is unresolved. Germline values: CDR1 SQVTM, CDR2 ANQGSEA. V shed 0 bases and J shed 8 bases, with 6 bases lying between them. The CDR3 length is 11 residues. The CDR3 here is CSVEEKGTQYF. Written as DNA, the CDR3 is TGCAGCGTTGAAGAGAAGGGTACGCAGTATTTT.

In its sample, this clonotype was seen once. The chain combines TRBV29-1 with TRBJ2-7; D remains unclear. Germline V lookup: CDR1 SQVTM, CDR2 ANQGSEA. This CDR3 is 15 amino acids long. V was cut by 1 base and J by 2 bases, with 15 bases left in between. CDR3 region: CSVEAVSGEPYEQYF. In DNA form, the CDR3 reads TGCAGCGTTGAAGCGGTATCAGGTGAGCCCTACGAGCAGTACTTC.

In DNA, the CDR3 is TGCAGTGCTAACGACGGCGAAGAGACCCAGTACTTC. It yields the protein CSANDGEETQYF. The V and J genes are TRBV20-1 and TRBJ2-5; D unresolved. The CDR3 has 12 residues. Deletions cut 4 bases from V and 3 bases from J, with 9 bases between. In germline, CDR1 is DFQATT, CDR2 SNEGSKA (reference sequence).

This clonotype was detected ten times or more. This chain joins TRBV4-3 and TRBJ1-4; 7 bases align to TRBD1. This CDR3 has 15 amino acids. V lost 2 bases, J lost 2 bases, and 2 bases stayed unmatched. CDR1 is LGHNA and CDR2 is YSLEER in the germline V gene. For the CDR3, the DNA is TGCGCCAGCAGCCAAACAGGGGACACTAATGAAAAACTGTTTTTT. Amino acids: CASSQTGDTNEKLFF.